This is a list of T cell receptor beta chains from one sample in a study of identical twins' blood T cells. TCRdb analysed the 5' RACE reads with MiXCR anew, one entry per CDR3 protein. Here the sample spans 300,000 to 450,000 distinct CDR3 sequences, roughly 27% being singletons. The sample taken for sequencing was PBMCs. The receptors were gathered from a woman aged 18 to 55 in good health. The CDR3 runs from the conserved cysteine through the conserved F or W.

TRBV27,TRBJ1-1,CASRLGQMNTEAFF
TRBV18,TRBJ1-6,CASTTAGGSSPLHF
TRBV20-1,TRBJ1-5,CSATEPNRGHQPQHF
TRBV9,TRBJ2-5,CAGSVTGTGVLETQYF
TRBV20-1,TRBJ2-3,CSAGGGTDTQYF
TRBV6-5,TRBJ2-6,CASINPGSNVLTF
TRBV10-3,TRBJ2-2,CAISELRGQNTGELFF
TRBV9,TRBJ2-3,CASSVEGTPGRVDTQYF
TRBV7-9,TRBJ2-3,CASSLEGGPSTDTQYF
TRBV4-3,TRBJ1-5,CASSQELKTGGSQPQHF
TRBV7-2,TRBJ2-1,CASRLVAASYNEQFF
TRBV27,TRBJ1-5,CASSRNNQPQHF
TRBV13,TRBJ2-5,CASSSSIEPETQYF
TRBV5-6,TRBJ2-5,CASSLGTVLTQYF
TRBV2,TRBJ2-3,CASSETRGASLPTDTQYF
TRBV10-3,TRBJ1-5,CAISGTGHQPQHF
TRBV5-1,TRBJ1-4,CASRRGRAIEKLFF
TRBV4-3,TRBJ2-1,CASSQGSSVFPNEQFF
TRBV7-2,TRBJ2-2,CASSRRYRGGTGELFF
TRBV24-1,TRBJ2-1,CATSDTSGGARYNEQFF
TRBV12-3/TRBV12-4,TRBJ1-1,CASRVYENTEAFF
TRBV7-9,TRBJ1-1,CASSWSTREEAFF